One sample yielded the 14 T cell receptor beta chains listed below, sequenced in a study of blood T cell repertoires in COVID-19. Produced via immunoSEQ multiplex PCR; TCRdb's table is partial and in-frame only. The profile shows 450,000 or so clones, roughly 89% of them singletons. Sequenced material: peripheral blood. The origin of the receptors is a man aged 18 to 30 with COVID-19, enrolled during active disease.

To note about this clone: The same CDR3 also results from other DNA sequences found in this sample. The J gene is TRBJ2-7, the V gene TRBV2; 8 positions agree with TRBD1. V dropped 4 bases and J dropped 4; count of bases not matched to a gene: 3. CDR1 is SNHLY and CDR2 is FYNNEI in the germline V gene. The CDR3 has 13 residues. CDR3 bases: TGTGCCAGCAGTGGGACAGGGAATTACGAGCAGTACTTC. Protein sequence: CASSGTGNYEQYF.

This clone occurred once. Other DNA sequences of this sample code for an identical CDR3. The chain carries TRBV5-4 and TRBJ2-7; D might be TRBD1 (6 bases). Trimming cost V 0 bases and J 6 bases, with 10 bases left between them. CDR1 is SGHNT and CDR2 is YYREEE in the germline V gene (reference sequence). This CDR3 spans 13 amino acids. The CDR3 loop reads CASSLEQGREQYF. Written as DNA, the CDR3 is TGTGCCAGCAGCTTGGAACAGGGCCGCGAGCAGTACTTC.

The V gene is TRBV12-3 or TRBV12-4, the J gene TRBJ1-4, with D maybe TRBD1 (6 bases). Between the trimmed V and J ends, which lost 2 bases and 12 bases, there was a span of 13 bases. The CDR3 runs 13 residues. The CDR3 bases are TGTGCCAGCAGTTTAACAGGGTTTAGGGAACTGTTTTTT. It codes for CASSLTGFRELFF.

With regard to this clone: The sample holds other DNA sequences that translate to the same CDR3. The V gene is TRBV30, the J gene TRBJ2-7; D is ambiguous. V lost 0 bases to trimming and J lost 2 bases, with 5 bases between them. The CDR3 totals 12 residues. The germline CDR1 and CDR2 sequences are GTSNPN and SVGIG (reference sequence). CDR3 in DNA: TGTGCCTGGAGTGTACTACCCTACGAGCAGTACTTC. Protein sequence: CAWSVLPYEQYF.

The genes are TRBV10-3 and TRBJ2-1; possibly TRBD1 for D (5 bases). Germline V gene sequence: CDR1 ENHRY, CDR2 SYGVKD. CDR3 length equals 13 residues. The V gene lost 7 bases and the J gene lost 2 bases, with 9 bases spanning the gap. The CDR3 protein is CAIKGEAYNEQFF. DNA for the CDR3: TGTGCCATCAAAGGGGAAGCCTACAATGAGCAGTTCTTC.

This clone appeared a single time. The V call is TRBV30, the J call TRBJ2-5; TRBD1 aligns across 9 bases. The CDR3 consists of 15 residues. V lost 4 bases to trimming and J lost 0 bases; unmatched junction nucleotides: 6. CDR1 and CDR2 (germline): GTSNPN, SVGIG (reference sequence). CDR3 coding DNA: TGTGCCTGGAACCCGGGACAGGGCAACCAAGAGACCCAGTACTTC. Protein product: CAWNPGQGNQETQYF. The full variable domain, in which reference TRBV30 and TRBJ2-5 provide the parts outside the CDR3, is SQTIHQWPATLVQPVGSPLSLECTVEGTSNPNLYWYRQAAGRGLQLLFYSVGIGQISSEVPQNLSASRPQDRQFILSSKKLLLSDSGFYLCAWNPGQGNQETQYFGPGTRLLVL.

This clone was counted between two and nine times. V is TRBV7-3 and J is TRBJ2-1; 14 nucleotides line up with TRBD2. Germline V gives CDR1 SGHTA, CDR2 FQGTGA. The CDR3 spans 14 residues. The V segment lost 5 bases and the J segment 9 bases; nucleotides outside the gene matches: 3. The CDR3 loop is CASSIGTSGSEQFF. CDR3 DNA: TGTGCCAGCAGCATAGGGACTAGCGGGAGTGAGCAGTTCTTC.

The CDR3 protein is CATEQGATDTQYF. In DNA form, the CDR3 reads TGTGCCACCGAACAGGGGGCCACAGATACGCAGTATTTT. The chain recombines TRBV19 with TRBJ2-3; 9 bases line up with TRBD1. CDR1 is LNHDA, CDR2 SQIVND, per germline (reference sequence). The CDR3 loop spans 13 amino acids. V gave up 10 bases and J gave up 2 bases; unmatched junction bases: 4.

The V and J genes are TRBV6-5 and TRBJ2-7, with TRBD1 identical over 11 bases. The CDR3 is 14 residues long. Germline CDR1 is MNHEY and CDR2 is SVGAGI. V shed 8 bases, J shed 6 bases, and the junction held 9 bases outside the gene matches. CDR3 bases: TGTGCCAGCTTTCCGAGGGACAGGGGGGCCGAGCAGTACTTC. Translated: CASFPRDRGAEQYF.

The J gene is TRBJ1-3, the V gene TRBV13; 10 nucleotides line up with TRBD1. V shed 4 bases and J 7 bases; nucleotides not matched to a gene: 7. The V gene's germline CDR1 is PRHDT and CDR2 FYEKMQ (reference sequence). This CDR3 contains 15 residues. CDR3: CASSSHRDRGNTIYF. The DNA of the CDR3 is TGTGCCAGCAGCTCCCACCGGGACAGGGGTAACACCATATATTTT.

The chain has TRBV5-6 and TRBJ1-1; D gene ambiguous. Trimming shortened V by 0 bases and J by 9 bases, and 9 bases separated the two germline ends. This CDR3 has 12 amino acids. Germline V gene sequence: CDR1 SGHDT, CDR2 YYEEEE. The CDR3: CASSLERGQAFF. CDR3 coding DNA: TGTGCCAGCAGCTTGGAGAGAGGGCAAGCTTTCTTT.

J is TRBJ1-4 and V is TRBV1; the DNA was not used to check the table's D call, TRBD1. TRBV1 is a listed pseudogene. CDR3 length: 14 amino acids. The CDR3 loop reads CTSSQDEGGEKLFF. CDR3 DNA: TGCACCAGCAGCCAAGATGAAGGGGGAGAAAAACTGTTTTTT.

The chain recombines TRBV24-1 with TRBJ2-1; 9 nucleotides agree with TRBD2. After removal of 4 bases from V and 7 bases from J, the junction contained 7 bases not matched to a gene. Germline V CDR1 and CDR2: KGHDR, SFDVKD. This CDR3 spans 15 amino acids. The CDR3 DNA is TGTGCCACCAGTGAACCTAGCGGGAATATGAATGAGCAGTTCTTC. It translates to CATSEPSGNMNEQFF.

The genes are TRBV19 and TRBJ2-2; 8 nucleotides align to TRBD1. Germline loops: CDR1 LNHDA, CDR2 SQIVND (reference sequence). There are 13 residues in the CDR3. V shed 6 bases, J shed 7 bases, and the junction held 4 bases outside the gene matches. The CDR3 loop is CASRQGANGELFF. The CDR3 bases are TGTGCCAGTAGGCAGGGGGCGAACGGGGAGCTGTTTTTT. Filled out from reference TRBV19 and TRBJ2-2, the complete variable domain reads DGGITQSPKYLFRKEGQNVTLSCEQNLNHDAMYWYRQDPGQGLRLIYYSQIVNDFQKGDIAEGYSVSREKKESFPLTVTSAQKNPTAFYLCASRQGANGELFFGEGSRLTVL.